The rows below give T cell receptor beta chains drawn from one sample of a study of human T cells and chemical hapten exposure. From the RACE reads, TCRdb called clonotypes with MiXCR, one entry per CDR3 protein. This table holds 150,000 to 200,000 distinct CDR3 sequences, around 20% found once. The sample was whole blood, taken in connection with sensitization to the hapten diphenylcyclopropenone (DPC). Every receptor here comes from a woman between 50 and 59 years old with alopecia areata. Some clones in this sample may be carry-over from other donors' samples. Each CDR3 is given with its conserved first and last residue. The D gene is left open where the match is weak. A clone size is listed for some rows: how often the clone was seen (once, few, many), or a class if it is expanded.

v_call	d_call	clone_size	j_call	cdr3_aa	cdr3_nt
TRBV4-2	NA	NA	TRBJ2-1	CASSQEASRYNEQFF	TGTGCCAGCAGCCAAGAGGCTAGCCGCTACAATGAGCAGTTCTTC
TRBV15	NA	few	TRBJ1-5	CATSRGGGRTEGAQHF	TGTGCCACCAGCAGAGGGGGGGGGCGGACTGAGGGAGCCCAGCATTTT
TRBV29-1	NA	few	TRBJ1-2	CSVEDTGNNGYTF	TGCAGCGTTGAAGATACAGGTAACAATGGCTACACCTTC
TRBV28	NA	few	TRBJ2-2	CASSPPTGELFF	TGTGCCAGCAGCCCCCCAACCGGGGAGCTGTTTTTT
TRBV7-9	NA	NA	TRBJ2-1	CASSRLVNNEQFF	TGTGCCAGCAGCCGACTAGTGAACAATGAGCAGTTCTTC
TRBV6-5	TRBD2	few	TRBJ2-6	CASSYPHGTSPGANVLTF	TGTGCCAGCAGTTACCCCCACGGGACTAGCCCTGGGGCCAACGTCCTGACTTTC
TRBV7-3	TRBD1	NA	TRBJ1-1	CASSLTWTGETVVNTEAFF	TGTGCCAGCAGCTTAACCTGGACAGGGGAGACGGTCGTGAACACTGAAGCTTTCTTT
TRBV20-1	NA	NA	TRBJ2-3	CSARVPRRGTDTQYF	TGCAGTGCTAGAGTTCCAAGAAGGGGCACAGATACGCAGTATTTT
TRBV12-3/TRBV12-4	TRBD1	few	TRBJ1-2	CASKNRGFNYGYTF	TGTGCCAGCAAAAACAGGGGATTCAACTATGGCTACACCTTC
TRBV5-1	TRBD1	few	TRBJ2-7	CASKQGASYEQYF	TGCGCCAGCAAACAGGGGGCTTCCTACGAGCAGTACTTC
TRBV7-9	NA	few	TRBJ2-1	CASSETGSHNEQFF	TGTGCCAGCAGCGAAACCGGGAGTCACAATGAGCAGTTCTTC
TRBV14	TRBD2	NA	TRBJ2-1	CASRALGTREFF	TGTGCCAGCAGGGCCCTCGGGACTAGAGAGTTCTTC
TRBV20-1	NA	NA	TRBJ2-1	CSAWWRMSRNEQFF	TGCAGTGCCTGGTGGCGGATGAGCCGAAATGAGCAGTTCTTC
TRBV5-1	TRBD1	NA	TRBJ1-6	CASSLQGQGNSPLHF	TGCGCCAGCAGCTTACAAGGACAGGGAAATTCACCCCTCCACTTT
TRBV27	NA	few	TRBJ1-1	CASREPGDTEAFF	TGTGCCAGCAGGGAACCGGGAGACACTGAAGCTTTCTTT
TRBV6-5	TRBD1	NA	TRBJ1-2	CASTQQGGRGYTF	TGTGCCAGCACTCAACAGGGGGGCCGTGGCTACACCTTC
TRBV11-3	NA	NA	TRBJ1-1	CASSPRRVLNTEAFF	TGTGCCAGCAGCCCGAGGAGGGTTTTGAACACTGAAGCTTTCTTT
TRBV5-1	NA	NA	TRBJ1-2	CASSAGALYGYTF	TGCGCCAGCAGCGCTGGAGCCCTCTATGGCTACACCTTC
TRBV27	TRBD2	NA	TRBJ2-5	CASREGKTQYF	TGTGCCAGCCGGGAGGGGAAGACCCAGTACTTC
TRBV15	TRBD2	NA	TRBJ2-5	CATSRGLAEETQYF	TGTGCCACCAGCAGAGGACTAGCGGAAGAGACCCAGTACTTC
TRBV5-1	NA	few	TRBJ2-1	CASSFRQNYNEQFF	TGCGCCAGCAGCTTTCGACAGAATTACAATGAGCAGTTCTTC
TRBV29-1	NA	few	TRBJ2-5	CSVGIETQYF	TGCAGCGTTGGGATAGAGACCCAGTACTTC
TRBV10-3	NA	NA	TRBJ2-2	CAISGFSFGSGELFF	TGTGCCATCAGTGGGTTCTCGTTTGGCTCCGGGGAGCTGTTTTTT
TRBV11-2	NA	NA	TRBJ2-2	CASSRWGVTAGELFF	TGTGCCAGCAGCCGATGGGGGGTTACGGCCGGGGAGCTGTTTTTT
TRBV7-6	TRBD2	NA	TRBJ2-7	CASSLAPSGNTYEQYF	TGTGCCAGCAGCTTAGCCCCTAGCGGGAACACCTACGAGCAGTACTTC
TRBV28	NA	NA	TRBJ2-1	CASSFSPGNRFF	TGTGCCAGCAGTTTTTCCCCAGGGAATCGGTTCTTC
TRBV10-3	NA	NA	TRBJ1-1	CAISDPHSRNLPEAFF	TGTGCCATCAGTGACCCTCATAGTAGGAATTTACCTGAAGCTTTCTTT
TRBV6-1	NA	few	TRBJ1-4	CASNRQENEKLFF	TGTGCCAGCAACCGACAGGAAAATGAAAAACTGTTTTTT